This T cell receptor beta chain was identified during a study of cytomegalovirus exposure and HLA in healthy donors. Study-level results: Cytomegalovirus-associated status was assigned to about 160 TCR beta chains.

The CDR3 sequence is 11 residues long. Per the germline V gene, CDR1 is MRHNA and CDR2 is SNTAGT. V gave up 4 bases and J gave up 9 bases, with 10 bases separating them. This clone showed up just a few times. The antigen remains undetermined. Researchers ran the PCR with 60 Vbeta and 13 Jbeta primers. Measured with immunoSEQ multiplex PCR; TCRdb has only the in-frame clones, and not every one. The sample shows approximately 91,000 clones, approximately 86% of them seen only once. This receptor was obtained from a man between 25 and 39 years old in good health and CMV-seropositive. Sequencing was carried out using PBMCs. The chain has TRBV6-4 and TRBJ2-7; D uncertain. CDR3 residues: CASSVILRQYF. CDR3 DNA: TGTGCCAGCAGTGTAATCCTACGGCAGTACTTC.